These 4 T cell receptor beta chains were all obtained from the same sample, sequenced in a study of blood T cell repertoires in COVID-19. Data came from immunoSEQ multiplex PCR; TCRdb stores just in-frame clones and leaves some out. This sample yields a few hundred thousand clones, of which nearly 90% are seen a single time; about 6% belongs to the top ten. The sample was PBMCs or T cells enriched from blood (not recorded which). All receptors derive from a woman aged 25 to 39 who had recovered from COVID-19.

The rearrangement uses TRBV4-3 and TRBJ1-3; D is unresolved. Between the trimmed V and J ends, which lost 0 bases and 0 bases, there was a span of 9 bases. Per germline, CDR1 LGHNA and CDR2 YSLEER. This CDR3 contains 16 residues. This CDR3 reads CASSQETASSGNTIYF. The CDR3 nucleotides read TGCGCCAGCAGCCAAGAAACGGCTAGCTCTGGAAACACCATATATTTT.

The chain recombines TRBV6-5 with TRBJ2-1; 8 nucleotides agree with TRBD2. Germline V lookup: CDR1 MNHEY, CDR2 SVGAGI. The CDR3 is made up of 15 amino acids. Trimming at V came to 3 bases and at J to 8 bases, leaving 9 bases not matched to a gene. The CDR3 loop reads CASSYAGGLTDEQFF. CDR3 nucleotide sequence: TGTGCCAGCAGTTATGCGGGGGGCCTTACGGATGAGCAGTTCTTC.

The rearrangement joins TRBV21-1 to TRBJ2-1; the table's D call of TRBD1 was not tested on the DNA. TRBV21-1 is shown as a pseudogene. The CDR3 contains 13 residues. CDR3 protein: CASSTAAYNEQFF. The CDR3 region has the DNA TGTGCCAGCAGCACTGCAGCCTACAATGAGCAGTTCTTC.

The V gene is TRBV6-5, the J gene TRBJ2-7, with TRBD1 identical over 9 bases. Germline V gene lookup returns CDR1 MNHEY and CDR2 SVGAGI. V lost 6 bases to trimming and J lost 0 bases; unmatched junction nucleotides: 3. The CDR3 runs 14 residues. In nucleotides, the CDR3 is TGTGCCAGCAGCCCGGGACAGGGCTCCTACGAGCAGTACTTC. Its translation is CASSPGQGSYEQYF.